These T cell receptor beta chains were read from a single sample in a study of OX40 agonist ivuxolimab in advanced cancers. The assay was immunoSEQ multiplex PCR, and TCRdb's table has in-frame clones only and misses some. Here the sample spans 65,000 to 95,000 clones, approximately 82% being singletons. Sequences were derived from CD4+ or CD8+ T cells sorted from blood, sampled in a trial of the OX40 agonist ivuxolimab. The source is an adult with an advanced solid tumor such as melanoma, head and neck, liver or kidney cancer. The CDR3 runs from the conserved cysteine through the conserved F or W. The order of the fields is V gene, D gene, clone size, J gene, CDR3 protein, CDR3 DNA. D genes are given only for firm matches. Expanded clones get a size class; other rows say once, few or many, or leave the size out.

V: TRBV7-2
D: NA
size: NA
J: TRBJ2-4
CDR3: CASSLVDQGWDIQYF
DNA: TGTGCCAGCAGCTTAGTGGACCAGGGCTGGGACATTCAGTACTTC

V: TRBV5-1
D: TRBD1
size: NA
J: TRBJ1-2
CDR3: CASSLSGGNYGYTF
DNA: TGCGCCAGCAGCTTGTCAGGGGGCAACTATGGCTACACCTTC

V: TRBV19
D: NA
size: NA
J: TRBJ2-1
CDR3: CASRPTGSYNEQFF
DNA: TGTGCCAGTAGGCCCACTGGCTCCTACAATGAGCAGTTCTTC

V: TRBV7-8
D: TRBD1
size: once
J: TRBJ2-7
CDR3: CASSLGDRAIYF
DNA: TGTGCCAGCAGCTTAGGAGACAGGGCGATCTACTTC

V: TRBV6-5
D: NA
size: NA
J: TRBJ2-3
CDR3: CASSYKAGAQYF
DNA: TGTGCCAGCAGTTACAAGGCAGGGGCGCAGTATTTT

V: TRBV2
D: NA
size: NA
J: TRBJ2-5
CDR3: CASSFLGLGEETQYF
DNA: TGTGCCAGCAGTTTCCTCGGACTGGGTGAGGAGACCCAGTACTTC

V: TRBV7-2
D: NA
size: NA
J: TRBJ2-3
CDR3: CASSLVVRTDTQYF
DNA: TGTGCCAGCAGCTTAGTAGTAAGAACAGATACGCAGTATTTT

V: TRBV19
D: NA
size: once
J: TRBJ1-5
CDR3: CASEGSNSNQPQHF
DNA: TGTGCCAGTGAGGGCAGCAATAGCAATCAGCCCCAGCATTTT

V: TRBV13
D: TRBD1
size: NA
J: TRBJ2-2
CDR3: CASSRRQGTPGELFF
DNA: TGTGCCAGCAGCCGACGACAGGGGACTCCGGGGGAGCTGTTTTTT

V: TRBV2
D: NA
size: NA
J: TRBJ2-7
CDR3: CASSEVTISYEQYF
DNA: TGTGCCAGCAGTGAAGTGACTATCAGCTACGAGCAGTACTTC

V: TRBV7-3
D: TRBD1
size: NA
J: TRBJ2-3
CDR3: CASSLGQGRTDTQYF
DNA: TGTGCCAGCAGCTTAGGACAGGGGAGGACAGATACGCAGTATTTT

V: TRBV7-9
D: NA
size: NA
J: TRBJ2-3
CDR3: CASSARETDTQYF
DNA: TGTGCCAGCAGCGCCAGGGAGACAGATACGCAGTATTTT

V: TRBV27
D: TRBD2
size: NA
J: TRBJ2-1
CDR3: CASRARGLANEQFF
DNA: TGTGCCAGCAGAGCGAGGGGACTAGCCAATGAGCAGTTCTTC

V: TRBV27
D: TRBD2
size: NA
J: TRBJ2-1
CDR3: CASSFSSGTSGHNEQFF
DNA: TGTGCCAGCAGTTTTTCCTCCGGGACTAGCGGCCACAATGAGCAGTTCTTC

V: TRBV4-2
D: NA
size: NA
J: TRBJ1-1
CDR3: CASSLSGGGTEAFF
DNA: TGTGCCAGCAGCCTTTCTGGGGGAGGCACTGAAGCTTTCTTT

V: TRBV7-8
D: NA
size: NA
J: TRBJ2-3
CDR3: CASSLKLGTDTQYF
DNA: TGTGCCAGCAGCTTAAAGTTGGGCACAGATACGCAGTATTTT

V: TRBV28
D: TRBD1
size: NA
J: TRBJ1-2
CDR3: CASSLTGQGSNYGYTF
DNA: TGTGCCAGCAGTTTAACGGGACAGGGTTCTAACTATGGCTACACCTTC

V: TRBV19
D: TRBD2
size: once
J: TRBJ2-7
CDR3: CASQPKASGKSVQYF
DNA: TGTGCCAGTCAACCGAAGGCTAGCGGGAAATCGGTGCAGTACTTC

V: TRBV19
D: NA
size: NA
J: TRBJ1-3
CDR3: CASSPTGNSGNTIYF
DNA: TGTGCCAGTAGTCCAACAGGAAACTCTGGAAACACCATATATTTT

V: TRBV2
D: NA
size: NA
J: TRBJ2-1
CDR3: CASSVGLLGNEQFF
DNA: TGTGCCAGCAGTGTGGGACTCCTTGGGAATGAGCAGTTCTTC

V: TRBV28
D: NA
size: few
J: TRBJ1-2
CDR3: CASSLLRDTYGYTF
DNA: TGTGCCAGCAGTTTACTCCGGGACACCTATGGCTACACCTTC

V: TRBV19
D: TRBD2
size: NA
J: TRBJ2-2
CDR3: CASKLAGVNTGELFF
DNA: TGTGCCAGTAAACTAGCGGGGGTCAACACCGGGGAGCTGTTTTTT

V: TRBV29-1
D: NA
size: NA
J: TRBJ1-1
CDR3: CSVDRGSGTEAFF
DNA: TGCAGCGTTGATAGGGGGTCGGGGACTGAAGCTTTCTTT

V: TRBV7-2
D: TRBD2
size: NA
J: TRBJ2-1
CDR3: CASSLRASGPISYNEQFF
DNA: TGTGCCAGCAGCTTGAGAGCTAGCGGGCCTATATCCTACAATGAGCAGTTCTTC

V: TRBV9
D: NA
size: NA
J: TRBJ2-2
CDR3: CASSPLGGGITGELFF
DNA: TGTGCCAGCAGCCCTCTTGGTGGAGGAATAACCGGGGAGCTGTTTTTT

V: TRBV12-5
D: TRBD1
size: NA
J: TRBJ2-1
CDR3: CASGFGGTVYNEQFF
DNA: TGTGCTAGTGGTTTCGGTGGGACAGTATACAATGAGCAGTTCTTC

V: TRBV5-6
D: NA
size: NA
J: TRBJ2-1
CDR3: CASSLPTAYNEQFF
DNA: TGTGCCAGCAGCTTACCGACTGCATACAATGAGCAGTTCTTC

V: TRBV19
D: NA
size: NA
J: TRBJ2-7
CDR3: CASSISDSVYEQYF
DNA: TGTGCCAGTAGTATTTCGGATAGCGTCTACGAGCAGTACTTC

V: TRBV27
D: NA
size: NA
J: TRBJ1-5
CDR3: CASSGRNSNQPQHF
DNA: TGTGCCAGCAGCGGAAGGAATAGCAATCAGCCCCAGCATTTT

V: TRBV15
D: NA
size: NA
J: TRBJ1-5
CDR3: CATSRPGNQPQHF
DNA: TGTGCCACCAGCAGGCCAGGGAATCAGCCCCAGCATTTT

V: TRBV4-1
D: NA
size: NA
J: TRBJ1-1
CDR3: CASSHTQGGAFF
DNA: TGCGCCAGCAGCCACACCCAAGGGGGAGCTTTCTTT

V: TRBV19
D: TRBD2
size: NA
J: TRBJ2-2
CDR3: CASSIVSGRVVGELFF
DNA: TGTGCCAGTAGTATAGTTAGCGGGAGGGTAGTCGGGGAGCTGTTTTTT

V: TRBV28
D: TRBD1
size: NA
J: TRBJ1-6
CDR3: CATGQGSSALHF
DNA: TGTGCCACGGGACAGGGGAGTTCGGCCCTCCACTTT

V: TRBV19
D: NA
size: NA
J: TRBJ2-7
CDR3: CASSPPGGLVKQYF
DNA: TGTGCCAGTAGCCCCCCCGGAGGGCTAGTGAAGCAGTACTTC

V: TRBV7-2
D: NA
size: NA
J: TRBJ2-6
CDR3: CASSLRPVSGANVLTF
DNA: TGTGCCAGCAGCTTAAGACCGGTCTCTGGGGCCAACGTCCTGACTTTC